This TCR beta chain comes out of a study of lung T cells in sarcoidosis with Löfgren's syndrome. The wider study: Sarcoidosis features CD4+ T cell accumulation in bronchoalveolar lavage fluid.

TCRdb reprocessed the reads with MiXCR, giving one entry per CDR3 protein. The sample has about 8,500 distinct CDR3 sequences, roughly 21% seen once; the top ten hold under 30%. CDR1 DFQATT and CDR2 SNEGSKA come from the germline V gene (reference sequence). Trimming left V 0 bases short and J 16 bases short, with 31 bases between. The CDR3 is 17 residues long. The source material was CD4+ T cells from bronchoalveolar lavage fluid. The TCR sequence derives from a human donor with sarcoidosis (Löfgren's syndrome or another form), or a control subject (not recorded which). The J gene is TRBJ2-4, the V gene TRBV20-1, with D tentatively TRBD2 (6 bases). CDR3 coding DNA: TGCAGTGCTAGAGAGGTTGGGCCAATACTAGCCAAAAACATTAAATACTTC. Translating gives CSAREVGPILAKNIKYF.